Below are 4 T cell receptor beta chains sequenced from a single sample in a study of blood T cell repertoires in COVID-19. Produced via immunoSEQ multiplex PCR; TCRdb's table is partial and in-frame only. The profile shows approximately 140,000 clones, about 76% of them singletons. The sample comprised peripheral blood. These receptors all come from an elderly man with acute or convalescent COVID-19.

This chain uses TRBV2 with TRBJ2-3; D is perhaps TRBD2 (6 bases). CDR1 is SNHLY, CDR2 FYNNEI, per germline. V was clipped by 10 bases and J by 0 bases, with 20 bases between them. This CDR3 spans 16 amino acids. The CDR3 sequence is CATAPVASASTDTQYF. The CDR3 DNA sequence: TGTGCCACCGCCCCTGTGGCTAGCGCTAGCACAGATACGCAGTATTTT.

The genes are TRBV6-2 or TRBV6-3 and TRBJ1-6, with TRBD1 matching over 8 bases. V was pared by 5 bases and J by 9 bases, with 6 bases of the junction left unmatched. The length of the CDR3 is 14 residues. Germline assignment: CDR1 MNHEY and CDR2 SVGEGT. The CDR3 nucleotides read TGTGCCAGCAGTCAGGGGGCGCCTACTTCACCCCTCCACTTT. It is translated as CASSQGAPTSPLHF.

This clone appeared once. The V call is TRBV19, the J call TRBJ2-1, with 9 bases that match TRBD1. The CDR3 sequence is 16 residues long. Trimming cost V 3 bases and J 4 bases; bases outside gene matches: 7. The germline CDR1 and CDR2 sequences are LNHDA and SQIVND (reference sequence). CDR3 amino acids: CASSIGTTGGYNEQFF. The CDR3 nucleotides are TGTGCCAGTAGTATTGGGACGACAGGGGGATACAATGAGCAGTTCTTC.

V is TRBV19 and J is TRBJ1-1, with D uncertain. CDR3 size: 14 residues. The germline V gene has CDR1 LNHDA and CDR2 SQIVND (reference sequence). V dropped 5 bases and J dropped 11 bases, with 21 bases sitting between them. CDR3 sequence: CASSPKVGEPRAFF. DNA of the CDR3: TGTGCCAGTAGTCCAAAGGTCGGGGAACCTCGGGCTTTCTTT. Full variable domain (outside the CDR3, taken from reference TRBV19 and TRBJ1-1): DGGITQSPKYLFRKEGQNVTLSCEQNLNHDAMYWYRQDPGQGLRLIYYSQIVNDFQKGDIAEGYSVSREKKESFPLTVTSAQKNPTAFYLCASSPKVGEPRAFFGQGTRLTVV.